This T cell receptor beta chain derives from a study of CD8 T cells in ankylosing spondylitis. Study-wide points: Typical of ankylosing spondylitis blood, it appeared, was a TCR beta motif of eight highly homologous variants. Relatively scarce in peripheral blood, disease-linked clones were CD8+. Matched synovial fluid from ankylosing spondylitis patients was reported to be enriched for disease-linked clones.

A quantitative 5'-RACE method, one with molecular barcodes, was used to make TCR beta libraries. In TCRdb, the 5' RACE reads were re-called with MiXCR into one record per CDR3 protein. Altogether around 210,000 distinct CDR3 sequences are present, around 8% being singletons, with the ten largest covering roughly 4.9%. This clonotype appeared many times. The antigen remains unidentified. Trimming stripped 1 base from V and 4 bases from J, with 11 bases between. The CDR3 covers 15 residues. The germline CDR1 and CDR2 sequences are SGDLS and YYNGEE. J is TRBJ2-2 and V is TRBV9; D gene uncertain. The TCR sequence derives from a female donor with ankylosing spondylitis or in good health (not recorded which). The sequencing sample was made of blood, either unsorted or a sorted T cell fraction (not recorded which). The CDR3: CASSVTNVGTGELFF. CDR3 coding DNA: TGTGCCAGCAGCGTAACTAACGTGGGCACCGGGGAGCTGTTTTTT.